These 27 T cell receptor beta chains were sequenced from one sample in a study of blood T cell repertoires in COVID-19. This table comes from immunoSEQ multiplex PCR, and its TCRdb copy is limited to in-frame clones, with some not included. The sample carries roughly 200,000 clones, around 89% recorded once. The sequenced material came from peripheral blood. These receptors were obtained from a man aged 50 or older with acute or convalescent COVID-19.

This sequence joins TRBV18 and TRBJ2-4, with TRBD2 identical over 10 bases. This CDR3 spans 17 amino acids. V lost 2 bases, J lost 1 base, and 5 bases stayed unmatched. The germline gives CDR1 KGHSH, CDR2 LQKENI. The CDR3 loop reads CASSPLASGGAKNIQYF. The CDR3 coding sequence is TGTGCCAGCTCACCATTAGCTAGCGGGGGTGCCAAAAACATTCAGTACTTC.

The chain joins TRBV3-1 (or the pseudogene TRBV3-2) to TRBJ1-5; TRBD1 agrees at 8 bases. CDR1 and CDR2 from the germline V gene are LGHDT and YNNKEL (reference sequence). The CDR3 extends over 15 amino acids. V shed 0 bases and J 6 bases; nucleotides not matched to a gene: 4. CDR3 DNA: TGTGCCAGCAGCCAAGATACTACAGGGGGTCAGCCCCAGCATTTT. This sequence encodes CASSQDTTGGQPQHF.

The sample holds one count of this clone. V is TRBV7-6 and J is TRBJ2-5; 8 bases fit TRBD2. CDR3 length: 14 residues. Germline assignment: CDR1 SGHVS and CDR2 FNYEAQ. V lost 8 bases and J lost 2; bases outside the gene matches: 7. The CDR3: CASSSGGGQETQYF. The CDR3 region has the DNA TGTGCCAGCTCCTCCGGCGGGGGGCAAGAGACCCAGTACTTC.

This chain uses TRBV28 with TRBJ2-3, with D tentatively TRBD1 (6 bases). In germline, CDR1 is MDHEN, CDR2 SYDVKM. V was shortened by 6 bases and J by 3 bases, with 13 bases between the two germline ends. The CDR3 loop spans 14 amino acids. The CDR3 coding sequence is TGTGCCAGCAGACGACGTCAGGGGACAGATACGCAGTATTTT. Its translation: CASRRRQGTDTQYF.

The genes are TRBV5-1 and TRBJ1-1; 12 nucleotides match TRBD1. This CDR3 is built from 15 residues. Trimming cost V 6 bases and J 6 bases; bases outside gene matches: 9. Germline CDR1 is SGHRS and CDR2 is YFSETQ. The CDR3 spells CASTAGTGGGSEAFF. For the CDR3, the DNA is TGCGCCAGCACCGCCGGGACAGGGGGCGGTTCTGAAGCTTTCTTT. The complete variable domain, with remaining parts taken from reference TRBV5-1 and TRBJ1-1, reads KAGVTQTPRYLIKTRGQQVTLSCSPISGHRSVSWYQQTPGQGLQFLFEYFSETQRNKGNFPGRFSGRQFSNSRSEMNVSTLELGDSALYLCASTAGTGGGSEAFFGQGTRLTVV.

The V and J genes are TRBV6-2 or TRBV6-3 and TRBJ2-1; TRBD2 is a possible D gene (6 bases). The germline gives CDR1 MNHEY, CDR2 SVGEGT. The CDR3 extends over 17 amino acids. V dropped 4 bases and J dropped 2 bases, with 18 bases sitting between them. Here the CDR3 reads CASSSRSSGDPYNEQFF. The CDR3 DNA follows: TGTGCCAGCAGTTCCCGGAGTAGCGGTGATCCCTACAATGAGCAGTTCTTC.

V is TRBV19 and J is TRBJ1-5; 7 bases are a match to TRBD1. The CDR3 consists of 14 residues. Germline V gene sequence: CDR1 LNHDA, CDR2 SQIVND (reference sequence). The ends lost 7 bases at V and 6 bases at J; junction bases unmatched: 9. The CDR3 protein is CASTRSQGGQPQHF. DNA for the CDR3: TGTGCCAGTACTAGAAGTCAGGGGGGTCAGCCCCAGCATTTT.

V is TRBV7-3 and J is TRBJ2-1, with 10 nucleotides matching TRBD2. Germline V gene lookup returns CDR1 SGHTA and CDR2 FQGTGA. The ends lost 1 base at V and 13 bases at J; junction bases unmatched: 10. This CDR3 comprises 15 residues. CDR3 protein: CASSLSAVAGGEQFF. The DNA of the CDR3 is TGTGCCAGCAGCTTAAGCGCGGTAGCGGGAGGAGAACAGTTCTTC. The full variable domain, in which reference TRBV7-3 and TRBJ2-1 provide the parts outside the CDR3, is GAGVSQTPSNKVTEKGKYVELRCDPISGHTALYWYRQSLGQGPEFLIYFQGTGAADDSGLPNDRFFAVRPEGSVSTLKIQRTERGDSAVYLCASSLSAVAGGEQFFGPGTRLTVL.

CDR3 in amino acids: CASSLSGLSNQPQHF. CDR3 nucleotide sequence: TGTGCCAGCAGCTTATCGGGACTTAGCAATCAGCCCCAGCATTTT. The V and J genes are TRBV7-2 and TRBJ1-5, with a tentative D call TRBD1 (5 bases). CDR3 size: 15 residues. Germline V lookup: CDR1 SGHTA, CDR2 FQGNSA. V lost 2 bases and J lost 0, with 8 bases in between. Using reference TRBV7-2 and TRBJ1-5 for the parts outside the CDR3, the full variable domain is GAGVSQSPSNKVTEKGKDVELRCDPISGHTALYWYRQSLGQGLEFLIYFQGNSAPDKSGLPSDRFSAERTGGSVSTLTIQRTQQEDSAVYLCASSLSGLSNQPQHFGDGTRLSIL.

The CDR3 reads CASSPQGDTGELFF. DNA of the CDR3: TGTGCCAGCAGCCCCCAGGGGGACACCGGGGAGCTGTTTTTT. The chain uses TRBV7-9 and TRBJ2-2; 7 bases line up with TRBD1. The CDR3 loop spans 14 amino acids. Germline V lookup: CDR1 SEHNR, CDR2 FQNEAQ (reference sequence). Germline trimming cut 5 bases from V and 3 bases from J; bases unmatched to any gene: 3.

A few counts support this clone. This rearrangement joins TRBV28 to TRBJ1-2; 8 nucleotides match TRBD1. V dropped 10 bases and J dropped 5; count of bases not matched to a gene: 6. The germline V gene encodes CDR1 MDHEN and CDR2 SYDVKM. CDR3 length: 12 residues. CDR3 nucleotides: TGTGCCATCGTTCAGGGGGCATATGGCTACACCTTC. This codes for CAIVQGAYGYTF.

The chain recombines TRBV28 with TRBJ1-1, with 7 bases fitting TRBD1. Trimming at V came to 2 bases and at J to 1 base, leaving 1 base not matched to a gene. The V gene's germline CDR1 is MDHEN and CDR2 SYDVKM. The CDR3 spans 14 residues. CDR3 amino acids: CASSLNRGNTEAFF. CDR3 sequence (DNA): TGTGCCAGCAGTTTAAACAGGGGGAACACTGAAGCTTTCTTT.

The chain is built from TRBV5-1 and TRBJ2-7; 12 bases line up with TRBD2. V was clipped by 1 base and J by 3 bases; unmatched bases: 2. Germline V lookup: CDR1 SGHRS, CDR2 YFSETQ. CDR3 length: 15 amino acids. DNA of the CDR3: TGCGCCAGCAGCTTGACTAGCGGGAGGCACTACGAGCAGTACTTC. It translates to CASSLTSGRHYEQYF.

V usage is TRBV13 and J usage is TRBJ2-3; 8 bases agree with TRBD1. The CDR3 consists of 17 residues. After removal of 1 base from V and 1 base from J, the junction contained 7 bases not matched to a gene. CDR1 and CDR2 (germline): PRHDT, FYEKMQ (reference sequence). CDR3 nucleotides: TGTGCCAGCAGCTTAGCGTCAGGGGGCTTGCGCACAGATACGCAGTATTTT. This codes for CASSLASGGLRTDTQYF.

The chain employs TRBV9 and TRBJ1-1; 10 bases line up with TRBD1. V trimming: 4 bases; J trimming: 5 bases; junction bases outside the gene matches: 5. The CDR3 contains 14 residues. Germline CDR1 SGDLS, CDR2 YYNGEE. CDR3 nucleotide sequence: TGTGCCAGCAGCCGGACAGGGGGTGGAACTGAAGCTTTCTTT. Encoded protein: CASSRTGGGTEAFF. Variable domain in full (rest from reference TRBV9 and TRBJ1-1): DSGVTQTPKHLITATGQRVTLRCSPRSGDLSVYWYQQSLDQGLQFLIQYYNGEERAKGNILERFSAQQFPDLHSELNLSSLELGDSALYFCASSRTGGGTEAFFGQGTRLTVV.

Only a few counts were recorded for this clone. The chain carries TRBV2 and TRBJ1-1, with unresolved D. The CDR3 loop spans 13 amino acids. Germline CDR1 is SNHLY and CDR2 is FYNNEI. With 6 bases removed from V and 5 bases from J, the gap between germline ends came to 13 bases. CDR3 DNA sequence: TGTGCCAGCAGGCACAGCTCCGGAACTGAAGCTTTCTTT. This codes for CASRHSSGTEAFF.

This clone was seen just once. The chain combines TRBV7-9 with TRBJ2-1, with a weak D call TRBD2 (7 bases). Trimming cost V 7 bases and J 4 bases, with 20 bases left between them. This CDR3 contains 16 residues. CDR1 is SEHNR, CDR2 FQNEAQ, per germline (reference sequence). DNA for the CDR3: TGTGCCAGCACCCTCCGCTCGGGGGGCGGTTACAATGAGCAGTTCTTC. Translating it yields CASTLRSGGGYNEQFF. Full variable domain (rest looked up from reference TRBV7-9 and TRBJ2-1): DTGVSQNPRHKITKRGQNVTFRCDPISEHNRLYWYRQTLGQGPEFLTYFQNEAQLEKSRLLSDRFSAERPKGSFSTLEIQRTEQGDSAMYLCASTLRSGGGYNEQFFGPGTRLTVL.

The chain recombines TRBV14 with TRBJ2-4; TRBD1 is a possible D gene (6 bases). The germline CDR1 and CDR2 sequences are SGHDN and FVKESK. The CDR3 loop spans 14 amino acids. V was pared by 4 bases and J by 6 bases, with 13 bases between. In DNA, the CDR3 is TGTGCCAGCAGCCCCGGGACAACTCCAAACATTCAGTACTTC. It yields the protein CASSPGTTPNIQYF.

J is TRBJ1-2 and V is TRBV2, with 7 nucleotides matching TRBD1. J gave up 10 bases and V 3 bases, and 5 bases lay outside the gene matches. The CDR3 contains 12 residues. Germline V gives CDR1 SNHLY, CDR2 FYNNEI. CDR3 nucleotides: TGTGCCAGCAGTGATGGCACAGGGGTCTACACCTTC. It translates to CASSDGTGVYTF.

CDR3 residues: CASSDPGQEYGYTF. The CDR3 DNA reads as TGTGCCAGTAGTGACCCGGGACAGGAATATGGCTACACCTTC. The chain is built from TRBV19 and TRBJ1-2; TRBD1 agrees at 8 bases. The V gene end was trimmed by 5 bases and the J gene end by 5 bases; junction bases not matched to a gene: 7. The CDR3 covers 14 residues. Germline V gives CDR1 LNHDA, CDR2 SQIVND (reference sequence).

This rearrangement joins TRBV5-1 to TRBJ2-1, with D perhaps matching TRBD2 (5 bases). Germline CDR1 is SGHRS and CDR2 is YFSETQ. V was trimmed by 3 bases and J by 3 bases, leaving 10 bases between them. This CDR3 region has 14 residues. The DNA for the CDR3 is TGCGCCAGCAGCTCGGGCCGGGACTACAATGAGCAGTTCTTC. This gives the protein CASSSGRDYNEQFF.

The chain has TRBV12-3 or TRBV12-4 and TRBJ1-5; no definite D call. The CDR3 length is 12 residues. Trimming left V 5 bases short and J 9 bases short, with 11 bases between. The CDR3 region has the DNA TGTGCCAGCAGTCCCTCCGTCTTGCCCCAGCATTTT. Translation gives CASSPSVLPQHF.

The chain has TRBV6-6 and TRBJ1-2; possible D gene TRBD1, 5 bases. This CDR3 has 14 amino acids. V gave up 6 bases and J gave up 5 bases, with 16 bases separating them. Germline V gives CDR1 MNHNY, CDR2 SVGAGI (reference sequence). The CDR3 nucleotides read TGTGCCAGCAGAATCCCGGACAATCGTTATGGCTACACCTTC. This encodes CASRIPDNRYGYTF.

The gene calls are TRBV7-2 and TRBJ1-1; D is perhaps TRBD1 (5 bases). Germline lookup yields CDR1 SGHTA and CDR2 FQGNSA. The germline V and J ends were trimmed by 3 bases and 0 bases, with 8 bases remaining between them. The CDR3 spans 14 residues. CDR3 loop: CASSLMGLNTEAFF. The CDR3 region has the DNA TGTGCCAGCAGCTTGATGGGGCTGAACACTGAAGCTTTCTTT.

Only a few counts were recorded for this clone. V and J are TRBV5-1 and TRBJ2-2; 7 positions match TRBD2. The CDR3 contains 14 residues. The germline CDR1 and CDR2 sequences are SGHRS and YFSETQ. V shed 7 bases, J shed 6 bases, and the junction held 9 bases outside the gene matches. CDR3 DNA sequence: TGCGCCAGCTTCAAGGGCGGGAGCGCCGGGGAGCTGTTTTTT. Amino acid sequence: CASFKGGSAGELFF. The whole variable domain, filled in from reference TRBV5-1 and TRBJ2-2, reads KAGVTQTPRYLIKTRGQQVTLSCSPISGHRSVSWYQQTPGQGLQFLFEYFSETQRNKGNFPGRFSGRQFSNSRSEMNVSTLELGDSALYLCASFKGGSAGELFFGEGSRLTVL.

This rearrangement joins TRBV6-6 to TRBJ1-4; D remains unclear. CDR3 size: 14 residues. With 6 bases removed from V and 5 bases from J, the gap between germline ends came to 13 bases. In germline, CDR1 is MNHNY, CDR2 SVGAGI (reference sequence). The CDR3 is CASSSLRLNEKLFF. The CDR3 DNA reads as TGTGCCAGCAGCTCCCTCAGGTTGAATGAAAAACTGTTTTTT.

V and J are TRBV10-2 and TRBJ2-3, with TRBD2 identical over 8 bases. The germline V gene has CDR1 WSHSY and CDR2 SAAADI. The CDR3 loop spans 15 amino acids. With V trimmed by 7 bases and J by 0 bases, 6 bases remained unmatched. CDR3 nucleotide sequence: TGCGCCAGCACTTTGACTAGCGAGAGCACAGATACGCAGTATTTT. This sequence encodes CASTLTSESTDTQYF.